This T cell receptor beta chain appears in the sequencing data of a study of tumor-infiltrating lymphocytes in localized non-small cell lung cancer. Study at large: Each patient gave resected tumor and non-adjacent uninvolved lung tissue.

The method was immunoSEQ multiplex PCR; TCRdb's version includes in-frame clones alone and lacks a portion of them. The sample contains about 15,000 clones, roughly four fifths of which appear only once. In the case of this clone: Its matching antigen is unknown.

The study's findings and limits: Different pieces of the same tissue went to different assays, confounding technical variation with intratumor heterogeneity. Only some patients had TCR sequencing, depending on available tissue.

This receptor was taken from a human donor with non-small cell lung cancer. The sequencing sample was made of lung tumor tissue.

In DNA, the CDR3 is TGTGCCAGCAGCTCCGGACTAGTGGGCGAGCAAGAGACCCAGTACTTC. It specifies CASSSGLVGEQETQYF. J is TRBJ2-5 and V is TRBV5-8; 7 bases are a match to TRBD2. The CDR3 is 16 residues long. The germline gives CDR1 SGHTS, CDR2 YDEGEE. V lost 3 bases, J lost 2 bases, and 10 bases stayed unmatched.